One and the same sample provided the 27 T cell receptor beta chains below, sequenced in a study of T cell repertoires in cytomegalovirus infection. TCRdb independently ran MiXCR on the reads; one entry per CDR3 protein. Seen here are about 330,000 distinct CDR3 sequences, approximately 35% observed once, and the top ten hold approximately 13%. These receptors lack a known antigen. The source material was cultured PBMCs, sampled from culture after CMV antigen stimulation. The source of these receptors is a human donor in good health (CMV status not recorded). Some clones in this sample may be carry-over from other donors' samples.

CDR3 residues: CASSPPRSSNEQYF. The CDR3 coding sequence is TGTGCCAGCAGCCCTCCTAGAAGTTCCAACGAGCAGTACTTC. The V call is TRBV6-6, the J call TRBJ2-7; no clear D. V gave up 6 bases and J gave up 5 bases, with 17 bases separating them. The CDR3 has 14 amino acids. Germline V gene lookup returns CDR1 MNHNY and CDR2 SVGAGI (reference sequence).

This clonotype has a single count. The V gene is TRBV28, the J gene TRBJ2-2; 8 bases fit TRBD2. Trimming cost V 3 bases and J 4 bases; bases outside gene matches: 7. The germline CDR1 and CDR2 sequences are MDHEN and SYDVKM. CDR3 length equals 16 residues. The CDR3 is CASSFAGLGGTGELFF. The CDR3 nucleotides read TGTGCCAGCAGTTTTGCGGGACTAGGTGGCACCGGGGAGCTGTTTTTT.

The chain recombines TRBV28 with TRBJ1-2; 10 bases line up with TRBD1. With 6 bases clipped from V and 4 bases from J, the junction kept 2 bases outside the gene matches. This CDR3 contains 13 residues. The germline gives CDR1 MDHEN, CDR2 SYDVKM. The CDR3 loop is CASRGTGVYGYTF. The CDR3 DNA follows: TGTGCCAGCAGGGGGACAGGGGTCTATGGCTACACCTTC.

This clonotype appeared a few times. The CDR3 region has the DNA TGCGCCAGCAGCCAGCGCCTTAGCGGGAGGAATGAGCAGTTCTTC. Protein sequence: CASSQRLSGRNEQFF. This chain links TRBV4-3 with TRBJ2-1, with TRBD2 identical over 10 bases. The germline V gene encodes CDR1 LGHNA and CDR2 YSLEER. The CDR3 runs to 15 residues. The trim removed 3 bases at V and 7 bases at J, leaving 6 bases unmatched.

As to this clonotype: Sequence at one end of the junction differs from germline and may be a read error. The rearrangement joins TRBV7-2 to TRBJ2-7, with a tentative D call TRBD2 (5 bases). CDR1 is SGHTA and CDR2 is FQGNSA in the germline V gene. The CDR3 covers 12 residues. The CDR3 DNA reads TGTGCCAGCAGCTTAGAAAGTAGGCGGGCCCAATTC. It encodes CASSLESRRAQF. Supplemented by reference TRBV7-2 and TRBJ2-7, the full variable domain reads GAGVSQSPSNKVTEKGKDVELRCDPISGHTALYWYRQSLGQGLEFLIYFQGNSAPDKSGLPSDRFSAERTGGSVSTLTIQRTQQEDSAVYLCASSLESRRAQFGPGTRLTVT.

The rearrangement joins TRBV7-9 to TRBJ2-1; 9 bases are a match to TRBD2. Germline loops: CDR1 SEHNR, CDR2 FQNEAQ (reference sequence). Trimming at V came to 4 bases and at J to 9 bases, leaving 10 bases not matched to a gene. The CDR3 has 15 residues. CDR3 nucleotide sequence: TGTGCCAGCAGCTACCTGGCGGGAGGGCCCGGTGAGCAGTTCTTC. Protein: CASSYLAGGPGEQFF.

V usage is TRBV18 and J usage is TRBJ1-4, with D perhaps matching TRBD1 (5 bases). The germline V gene encodes CDR1 KGHSH and CDR2 LQKENI. The CDR3 loop spans 13 amino acids. V was clipped by 2 bases and J by 6 bases, with 7 bases between them. CDR3 amino acids: CASSPGDDEKLFF. CDR3 nucleotides: TGTGCCAGCTCACCAGGGGACGATGAAAAACTGTTTTTT.

This clonotype was seen at least ten times. At one end the junction does not follow the germline gene, possibly because of a read error. The chain combines TRBV7-7 with TRBJ2-1, with TRBD2 matching 14 bases. Germline lookup yields CDR1 SSHAT and CDR2 FNYEAQ (reference sequence). The length of the CDR3 is 18 residues. The CDR3 loop reads CASSLGLAGGGSYNEQFF. Written as DNA, the CDR3 is TGTGCTAGCAGCTTAGGACTAGCGGGAGGTGGTTCCTACAATGAGCAGTTCTTC.

This clonotype has just a few counts. The chain combines TRBV5-4 with TRBJ1-2, with D possibly TRBD1 on 5 matching bases. The ends were cut back, 1 base at V and 4 bases at J, with 20 bases in the middle. Per germline, CDR1 SGHNT and CDR2 YYREEE (reference sequence). The CDR3 loop spans 17 amino acids. CDR3 DNA sequence: TGTGCCAGCAGCTTGACCGGCAGGGCGGGTTTATCCTATGGCTACACCTTC. Encoded protein: CASSLTGRAGLSYGYTF.

In this sample, this clonotype turned up a few times. The V and J genes are TRBV7-2 and TRBJ2-1; possible D gene TRBD2, 6 bases. Trimming removed 6 bases at V and 5 bases at J, with 14 bases between. Germline lookup yields CDR1 SGHTA and CDR2 FQGNSA. The CDR3 consists of 14 residues. CDR3 sequence reads: CASRAGGLNNEQFF. The CDR3, as DNA: TGTGCCAGCAGGGCAGGAGGGCTCAACAATGAGCAGTTCTTC.

This clonotype was seen at least ten times. This chain links TRBV7-6 with TRBJ2-5, with a possible D match to TRBD2 (6 bases). The CDR3 length is 13 residues. Trimming took off 5 bases at V and 2 bases at J, with 9 bases between the two ends. Looked up from germline, CDR1 is SGHVS and CDR2 is FNYEAQ. This CDR3 is CASSPRGQETQYF. Here the CDR3 DNA reads TGTGCCAGCAGCCCGCGGGGACAAGAGACCCAGTACTTC.

The sample holds many counts of this clonotype. The chain links TRBV6-1 to TRBJ1-1; 7 bases line up with TRBD1. V was pared by 6 bases and J by 3 bases, with 4 bases of the junction left unmatched. Germline CDR1 MNHNS, CDR2 SASEGT. The CDR3 is 13 amino acids. CDR3 sequence: CASSHDRDTEAFF. Here the CDR3 DNA reads TGTGCCAGCAGCCATGACAGGGACACTGAAGCTTTCTTT.

The chain employs TRBV4-1 and TRBJ2-7; 7 nucleotides align to TRBD2. Germline assignment: CDR1 MGHRA and CDR2 YSYEKL. Losses at the gene ends were 1 base for V and 4 bases for J; bases not matched to a gene: 7. The CDR3 runs to 15 residues. CDR3 sequence reads: CASSQGGGIRYEQYF. Written as DNA, the CDR3 is TGCGCCAGCAGCCAAGGGGGAGGGATCCGATACGAGCAGTACTTC.

The rearrangement links TRBV7-2 to TRBJ2-5; the match to TRBD2 covers 14 bases. Germline lookup yields CDR1 SGHTA and CDR2 FQGNSA. This CDR3 has 16 residues. J gave up 4 bases and V 1 base, and 2 bases lay outside the gene matches. CDR3 in DNA: TGTGCCAGCAGCTTAGGACTAGCGGGAGGGTTAGAGACCCAGTACTTC. It is translated as CASSLGLAGGLETQYF.

The CDR3 loop reads CATSSGAFSLYTF. The CDR3 nucleotides are TGTGCCACCAGCAGTGGGGCTTTCAGTCTCTACACCTTC. The V gene is TRBV15, the J gene TRBJ1-2; possible D gene TRBD1, 5 bases. The CDR3 has 13 amino acids. The germline V and J ends were trimmed by 3 bases and 10 bases, with 15 bases remaining between them. Germline V lookup: CDR1 LNHNV, CDR2 YYDKDF (reference sequence).

This clonotype was recorded once. The J gene is TRBJ2-1, the V gene TRBV30; 11 bases are shared with TRBD2. Germline trimming cut 8 bases from V and 6 bases from J; bases unmatched to any gene: 6. The CDR3 runs to 13 residues. Per the germline V gene, CDR1 is GTSNPN and CDR2 is SVGIG (reference sequence). The CDR3 reads CAGKLAGANEQFF. The DNA for the CDR3 is TGTGCCGGAAAACTAGCGGGAGCCAATGAGCAGTTCTTC.

In its sample, this clonotype was seen a few times. The chain combines TRBV28 with TRBJ2-4; possibly TRBD1 or TRBD2 for D (6 bases each). The CDR3 contains 16 residues. Per germline, CDR1 MDHEN and CDR2 SYDVKM. The V and J ends lost 10 bases and 0 bases respectively, with 19 bases between them. CDR3 DNA sequence: TGTGCCATCAAACCATCGGGGGACAAAGCCAAAAACATTCAGTACTTC. The encoded protein is CAIKPSGDKAKNIQYF.

This clonotype has only a few counts. The chain joins TRBV7-2 to TRBJ2-5; 9 positions agree with TRBD2. CDR1 and CDR2 (germline): SGHTA, FQGNSA. The CDR3 covers 13 residues. V was clipped by 5 bases and J by 5 bases; unmatched bases: 3. The CDR3 DNA reads as TGTGCCAGCAGCGTGGCGGGAGGGGAGACCCAGTACTTC. This translates into CASSVAGGETQYF.

This clonotype was counted at least ten times. This sequence joins TRBV7-2 and TRBJ1-2, with TRBD1 identical over 9 bases. CDR1 and CDR2 from the germline V gene are SGHTA and FQGNSA. The CDR3 is made up of 14 amino acids. The junction had 8 bases not matched to a gene; V was cut back by 5 bases and J by 7 bases. The chain's CDR3 is CASSAMTGGGGYTF. The CDR3 nucleotides read TGTGCCAGCAGCGCCATGACAGGGGGAGGTGGCTACACCTTC.

This sequence joins TRBV12-3 or TRBV12-4 and TRBJ2-1; TRBD2 agrees at 9 bases. With V trimmed by 5 bases and J by 8 bases, 16 bases remained unmatched. There are 17 residues in the CDR3. CDR3 DNA: TGTGCCAGCAGTCCCCATGAACCTAGCGGGGAACCCGATGAGCAGTTCTTC. Translated, it gives CASSPHEPSGEPDEQFF.

This clonotype has more than one count but fewer than ten. J is TRBJ1-5 and V is TRBV6-2 or TRBV6-3; D unresolved. The V end lost 2 bases, the J end lost 7 bases, and 9 bases lay between the germline ends. The V gene's germline CDR1 is MNHEY and CDR2 SVGEGT. There are 13 residues in the CDR3. In DNA, the CDR3 is TGTGCCAGCAGTTACGGGATAGGGCAGCCCCAGCATTTT. This gives the protein CASSYGIGQPQHF.

There are many counts of this clonotype. The chain has TRBV11-2 and TRBJ2-1; D unresolved. The CDR3 consists of 15 residues. V lost 9 bases and J 0 bases, leaving 15 bases between the germline ends. Germline V gives CDR1 SGHAT, CDR2 FQNNGV. The CDR3: CASQPKNSSYNEQFF. The CDR3 bases are TGTGCCAGTCAACCTAAGAACAGCTCCTACAATGAGCAGTTCTTC.

This clonotype was picked up a small number of times. This rearrangement joins TRBV5-6 to TRBJ2-1, with TRBD2 matching over 7 bases. From germline, CDR1 is SGHDT and CDR2 YYEEEE. The V gene end was trimmed by 4 bases and the J gene end by 5 bases; junction bases not matched to a gene: 3. CDR3 length: 13 amino acids. The CDR3 protein is CASSPSGHNEQFF. For the CDR3, the DNA is TGTGCCAGCAGCCCTAGCGGACACAATGAGCAGTTCTTC.

The rearrangement links TRBV27 to TRBJ1-6, with D unclear. CDR1 is MNHEY and CDR2 is SMNVEV in the germline V gene (reference sequence). The germline V and J ends were trimmed by 3 bases and 7 bases, with 10 bases remaining between them. This CDR3 spans 14 amino acids. Here the CDR3 reads CASSFRSLNSPLHF. The CDR3 DNA is TGTGCCAGCAGTTTCAGGAGCTTAAATTCACCCCTCCACTTT.

The J gene is TRBJ2-7, the V gene TRBV6-2 or TRBV6-3; 7 bases agree with TRBD1. The ends lost 6 bases at V and 2 bases at J; junction bases unmatched: 7. CDR1 is MNHEY, CDR2 SVGEGT, per germline. The CDR3 contains 14 residues. The CDR3 region is CASSKGQIAYEQYV. The CDR3 coding sequence is TGTGCCAGCAGCAAGGGACAGATAGCCTACGAGCAGTACGTC.

The chain uses TRBV20-1 and TRBJ2-7; 12 bases are shared with TRBD2. The CDR3 runs to 17 residues. Germline CDR1 reads DFQATT; CDR2 reads SNEGSKA (reference sequence). The junction had 10 bases not matched to a gene; V was cut back by 0 bases and J by 4 bases. CDR3 sequence reads: CSARDSSGRAGMYEQYV. The CDR3 bases are TGCAGTGCTAGAGATTCTAGCGGGAGGGCCGGGATGTACGAGCAGTACGTC.

V usage is TRBV12-3 or TRBV12-4 and J usage is TRBJ2-1; TRBD2 matches 8 bases. V shed 7 bases, J shed 7 bases, and the junction held 12 bases outside the gene matches. This CDR3 contains 15 residues. CDR3 sequence: CASTHLAGGQNEQFF. The CDR3, as DNA: TGTGCCAGCACCCATTTGGCGGGAGGTCAAAATGAGCAGTTCTTC.